This T cell receptor beta chain was retrieved from a study of cytomegalovirus exposure and HLA in healthy donors. The PCR was carried out with 60 Vbeta primers and 13 Jbeta primers. Clones were read by immunoSEQ multiplex PCR, and TCRdb kept only the in-frame ones, dropping some. The sample has 150,000 to 200,000 clones, around 80% seen once. Regarding this clone: The junction differs from germline at one of its ends, possibly a read error.

The TCR sequence derives from a woman aged 40 to 49 in good health and CMV-seronegative. The sequenced sample was PBMCs.

CDR3 sequence: CSSSLSLGWGGAHEKLFF. Here the CDR3 DNA reads TGTTCCAGCAGCTTGTCGCTGGGGTGGGGGGGGGCACATGAAAAACTGTTTTTT. V gene TRBV7-9 combines with J gene TRBJ1-4; perhaps TRBD1 as D (6 bases). CDR1 and CDR2 from the germline V gene are SEHNR and FQNEAQ (reference sequence). CDR3 length: 18 amino acids.